Below, 8 T cell receptor beta chains from the same sample are listed, as sequenced in a study of regulatory T cells in long-lasting Graves disease. Time point in this sample: newly diagnosed GD, antithyroid drugs for less than 3 months. After RNA was extracted from PBMCs, the TCR library was made from it. Building of the TCR beta libraries involved iRepertoire HTBI primers and Arm-PCR of CDR3 regions. MiXCR was run by TCRdb on the multiplex PCR reads, yielding one entry per CDR3 protein. The table has some 220,000 distinct CDR3 sequences, roughly 19% seen once. This sample was shared with a second study, whose subject was T cells in Graves' hyperthyroidism and ophthalmopathy.

Source: peripheral blood mononuclear cells (PBMCs), taken at new diagnosis, from a patient treated with antithyroid drugs. The receptors were sampled from a woman in her 30s with Graves disease.

Notes on this clonotype: A read error is the likely source, as a far larger clone sits one nucleotide away. The chain employs TRBV7-9 and TRBJ1-4; unclear D gene. Germline assignment: CDR1 SEHNR and CDR2 FQNEAQ (reference sequence). CDR3 length: 14 amino acids. The CDR3 here is CASKLGLTNGKLFF. In DNA form, the CDR3 reads TGTGCCAGCAAATTGGGTTTGACTAATGGAAAACTGTTTTTT.

This clonotype has a count of ten or more. V usage is TRBV9 and J usage is TRBJ2-7, with D perhaps being TRBD1 or TRBD2 (5 bases each). The CDR3 consists of 15 residues. V was shortened by 3 bases and J by 6 bases, with 19 bases between the two germline ends. Germline CDR1 is SGDLS and CDR2 is YYNGEE. The CDR3 DNA follows: TGTGCCAGCAGCGCCCAGGGACGGGCGGAATCCGAGCAGTACTTC. The encoded protein is CASSAQGRAESEQYF.

The chain joins TRBV5-6 to TRBJ2-4; D ambiguous. CDR1 and CDR2 from the germline V gene are SGHDT and YYEEEE. The CDR3 extends over 15 amino acids. Trimming removed 0 bases at V and 0 bases at J, with 7 bases between. CDR3 region: CASSLGSLAKNIQYF. CDR3 DNA: TGTGCCAGCAGCTTGGGGTCCCTAGCCAAAAACATTCAGTACTTC.

This clonotype was observed at least ten times. The chain has TRBV19 and TRBJ2-2; D might be TRBD1 or TRBD2, each matching 5 bases. The CDR3 is 16 residues long. The V gene lost 3 bases and the J gene lost 1 base, with 12 bases spanning the gap. The germline CDR1 and CDR2 sequences are LNHDA and SQIVND (reference sequence). The CDR3 here is CASSIPGPMNTGELFF. CDR3 sequence (DNA): TGTGCCAGTAGTATTCCGGGACCGATGAACACCGGGGAGCTGTTTTTT.

In its sample, this clonotype was seen many times. The chain is built from TRBV19 and TRBJ2-7, with D unclear. The CDR3 runs 15 residues. With 4 bases removed from V and 0 bases from J, the gap between germline ends came to 13 bases. CDR1 and CDR2 (germline): LNHDA, SQIVND (reference sequence). CDR3 in amino acids: CASSKGYWTSYEQYF. CDR3 nucleotide sequence: TGTGCCAGTAGTAAGGGTTACTGGACCTCCTACGAGCAGTACTTC.

The table lists this clonotype with a few counts. V and J are TRBV11-2 and TRBJ2-3; the match to TRBD1 covers 11 bases. Germline-derived CDR1 and CDR2 are SGHAT and FQNNGV. J lost 2 bases, V lost 4 bases, and 5 bases had no gene match. The CDR3 runs to 16 residues. The chain's CDR3 is CASSSGTGGTTDTQYF. The DNA for the CDR3 is TGTGCCAGCAGCTCCGGGACAGGGGGGACCACAGATACGCAGTATTTT.

There are many counts of this clonotype. The chain couples TRBV4-1 to TRBJ2-7, with D possibly being TRBD1 (6 bases). Germline V lookup: CDR1 MGHRA, CDR2 YSYEKL. The CDR3 has 15 residues. V dropped 0 bases and J dropped 3 bases, with 12 bases sitting between them. The CDR3 is CASSQDDRDNYEQYF. The CDR3 coding sequence is TGCGCCAGCAGCCAAGATGATCGGGACAACTACGAGCAGTACTTC.

This clonotype was found many times. The chain uses TRBV28 and TRBJ1-2; TRBD1 matches at 7 bases. The V gene end was trimmed by 3 bases and the J gene end by 5 bases; junction bases not matched to a gene: 9. Germline CDR1 and CDR2: MDHEN and SYDVKM. The CDR3 covers 15 residues. The CDR3 reads CASSFPTGRGYGYTF. The CDR3 bases are TGTGCCAGCAGTTTTCCGACAGGGAGGGGTTATGGCTACACCTTC.